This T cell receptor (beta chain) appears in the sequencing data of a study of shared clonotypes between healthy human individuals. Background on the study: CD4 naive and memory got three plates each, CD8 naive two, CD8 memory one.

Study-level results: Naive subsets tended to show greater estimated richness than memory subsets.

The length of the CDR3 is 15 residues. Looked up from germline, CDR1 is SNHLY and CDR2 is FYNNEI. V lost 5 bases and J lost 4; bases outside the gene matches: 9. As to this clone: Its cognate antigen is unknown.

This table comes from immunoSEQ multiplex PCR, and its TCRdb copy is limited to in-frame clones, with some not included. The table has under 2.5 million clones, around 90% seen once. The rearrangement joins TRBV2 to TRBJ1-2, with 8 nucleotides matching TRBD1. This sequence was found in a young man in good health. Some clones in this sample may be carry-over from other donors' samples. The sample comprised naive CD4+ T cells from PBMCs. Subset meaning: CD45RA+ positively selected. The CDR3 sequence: CASSKDGQGIYGYTF. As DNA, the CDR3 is TGTGCCAGCAGTAAGGACGGACAGGGAATCTATGGCTACACCTTC. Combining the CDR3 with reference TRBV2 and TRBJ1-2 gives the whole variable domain EPEVTQTPSHQVTQMGQEVILRCVPISNHLYFYWYRQILGQKVEFLVSFYNNEISEKSEIFDDQFSVERPDGSNFTLKIRSTKLEDSAMYFCASSKDGQGIYGYTFGSGTRLTVV.